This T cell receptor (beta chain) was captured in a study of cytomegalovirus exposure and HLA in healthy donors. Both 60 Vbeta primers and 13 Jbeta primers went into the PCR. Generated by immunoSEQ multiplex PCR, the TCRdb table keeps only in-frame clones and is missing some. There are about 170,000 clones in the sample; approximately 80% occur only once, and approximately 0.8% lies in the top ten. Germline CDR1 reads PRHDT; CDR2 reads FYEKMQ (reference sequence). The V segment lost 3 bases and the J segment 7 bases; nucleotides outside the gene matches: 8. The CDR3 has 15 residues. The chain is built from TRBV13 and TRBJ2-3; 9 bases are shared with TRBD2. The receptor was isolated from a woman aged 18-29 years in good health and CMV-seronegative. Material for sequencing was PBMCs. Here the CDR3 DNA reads TGTGCCAGCAGCTTGCCCGGGACTAGCTTCCATACGCAGTATTTT. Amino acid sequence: CASSLPGTSFHTQYF.